Reported below is one T cell receptor beta chain. The data were taken from a study of T-cell reconstitution after alpha-beta-depleted transplantation in children. This CDR3 spans 16 amino acids. V lost 0 bases to trimming and J lost 8 bases; unmatched junction nucleotides: 8. Germline V gives CDR1 SGHTA, CDR2 FQGNSA. A library of TCRbeta sequences, prepared with unique molecular identifiers, was generated. TCRdb recomputed calls from the PCR reads with MiXCR, one row per CDR3 protein. Found here are hundreds of thousands of distinct CDR3 sequences, 16% of them singletons; the top ten hold approximately 1%.

This material consisted of PBMCs from the stem cell graft donor, taken from the stem cell graft. This receptor was identified in a human donor who donated a stem cell graft to a child with acute myeloid leukemia. The chain carries TRBV7-2 and TRBJ2-1, with 9 bases lining up with TRBD2. The CDR3 nucleotides read TGTGCCAGCAGCTTAGCGCGGGCGGGGGGGACCGATGAGCAGTTCTTC. Translation: CASSLARAGGTDEQFF.